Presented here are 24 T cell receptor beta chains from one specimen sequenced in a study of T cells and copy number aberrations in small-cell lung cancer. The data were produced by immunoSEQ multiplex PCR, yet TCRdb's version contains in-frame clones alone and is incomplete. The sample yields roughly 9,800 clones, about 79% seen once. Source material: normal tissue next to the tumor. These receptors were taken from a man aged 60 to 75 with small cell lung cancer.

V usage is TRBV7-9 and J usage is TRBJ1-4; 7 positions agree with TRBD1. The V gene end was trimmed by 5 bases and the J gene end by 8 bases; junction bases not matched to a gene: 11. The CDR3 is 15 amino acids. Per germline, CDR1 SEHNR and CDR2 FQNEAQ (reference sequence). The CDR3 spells CASSATGRPEEKLFF. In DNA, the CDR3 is TGTGCCAGCAGCGCGACAGGGCGGCCAGAGGAAAAACTGTTTTTT. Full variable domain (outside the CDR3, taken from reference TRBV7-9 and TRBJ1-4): DTGVSQNPRHKITKRGQNVTFRCDPISEHNRLYWYRQTLGQGPEFLTYFQNEAQLEKSRLLSDRFSAERPKGSFSTLEIQRTEQGDSAMYLCASSATGRPEEKLFFGSGTQLSVL.

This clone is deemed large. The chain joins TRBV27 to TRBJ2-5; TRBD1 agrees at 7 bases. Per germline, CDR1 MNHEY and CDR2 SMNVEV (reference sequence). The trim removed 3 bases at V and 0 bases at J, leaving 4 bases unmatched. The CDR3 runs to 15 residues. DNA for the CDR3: TGTGCCAGCAGTTTCTCCGGACAGGACCAAGAGACCCAGTACTTC. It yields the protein CASSFSGQDQETQYF.

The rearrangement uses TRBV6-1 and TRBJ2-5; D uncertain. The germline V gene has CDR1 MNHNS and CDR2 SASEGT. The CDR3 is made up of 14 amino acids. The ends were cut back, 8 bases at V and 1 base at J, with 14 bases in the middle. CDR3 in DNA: TGTGCCAGCGGAAGGGATTTTACCCAAGAGACCCAGTACTTC. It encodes CASGRDFTQETQYF.

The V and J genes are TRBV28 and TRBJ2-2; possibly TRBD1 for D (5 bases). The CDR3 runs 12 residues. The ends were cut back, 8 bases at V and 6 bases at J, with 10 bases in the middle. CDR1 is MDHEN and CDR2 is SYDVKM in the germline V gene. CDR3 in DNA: TGTGCCAGCTGCAAGGGGTCCGGGGAGCTGTTTTTT. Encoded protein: CASCKGSGELFF.

The CDR3, as DNA: TGTGCCAGCAGTGAAGAGAGCTCGGACACTGAAGCTTTCTTT. Its translation is CASSEESSDTEAFF. The chain uses TRBV6-1 and TRBJ1-1; D is undetermined. The germline V gene encodes CDR1 MNHNS and CDR2 SASEGT. Trimming cost V 1 base and J 3 bases, with 9 bases left between them. This CDR3 is built from 14 residues.

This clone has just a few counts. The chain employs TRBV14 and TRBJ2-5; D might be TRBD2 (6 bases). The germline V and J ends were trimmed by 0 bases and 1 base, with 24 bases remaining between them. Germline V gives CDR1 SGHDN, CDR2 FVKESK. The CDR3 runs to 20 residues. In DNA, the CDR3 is TGTGCCAGCAGCCAAGAGATGGGCCGCGGACGGGAGTACTTCCAAGAGACCCAGTACTTC. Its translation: CASSQEMGRGREYFQETQYF.

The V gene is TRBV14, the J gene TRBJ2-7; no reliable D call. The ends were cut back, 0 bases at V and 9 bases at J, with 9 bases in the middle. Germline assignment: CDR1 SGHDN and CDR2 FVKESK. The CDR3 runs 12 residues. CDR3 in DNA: TGTGCCAGCAGCCAAGACTTTAGACGGCAGTACTTC. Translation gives CASSQDFRRQYF. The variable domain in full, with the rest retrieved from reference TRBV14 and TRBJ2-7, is EAGVTQFPSHSVIEKGQTVTLRCDPISGHDNLYWYRRVMGKEIKFLLHFVKESKQDESGMPNNRFLAERTGGTYSTLKVQPAELEDSGVYFCASSQDFRRQYFGPGTRLTVT.

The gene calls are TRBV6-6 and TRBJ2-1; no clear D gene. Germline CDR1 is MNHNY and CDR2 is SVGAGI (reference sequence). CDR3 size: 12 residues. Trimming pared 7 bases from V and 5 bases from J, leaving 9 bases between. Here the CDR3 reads CASTWLDNEQFF. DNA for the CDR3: TGTGCCAGCACCTGGTTGGACAATGAGCAGTTCTTC.

The CDR3 DNA sequence: TGTGCCAGTAATATTGGGACAGCCTCAGGGACCCAGTACTTC. This translates into CASNIGTASGTQYF. The chain couples TRBV19 to TRBJ2-5; 7 nucleotides agree with TRBD1. Germline CDR1 is LNHDA and CDR2 is SQIVND (reference sequence). The CDR3 length is 14 residues. V lost 7 bases to trimming and J lost 7 bases; unmatched junction nucleotides: 12.

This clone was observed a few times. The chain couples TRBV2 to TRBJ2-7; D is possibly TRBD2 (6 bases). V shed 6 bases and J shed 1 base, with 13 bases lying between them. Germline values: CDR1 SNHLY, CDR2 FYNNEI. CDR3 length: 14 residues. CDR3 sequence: CASRSRETSYEQYF. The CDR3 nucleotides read TGTGCCAGCAGATCCCGGGAGACGTCCTACGAGCAGTACTTC.

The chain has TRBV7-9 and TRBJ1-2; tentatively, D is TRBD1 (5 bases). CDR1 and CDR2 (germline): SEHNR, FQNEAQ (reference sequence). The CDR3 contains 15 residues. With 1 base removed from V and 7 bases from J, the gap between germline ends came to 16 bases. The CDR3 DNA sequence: TGTGCCAGCAGCTTAGACGGGCAGGGACTGGGTGGCTACACCTTC. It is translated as CASSLDGQGLGGYTF.

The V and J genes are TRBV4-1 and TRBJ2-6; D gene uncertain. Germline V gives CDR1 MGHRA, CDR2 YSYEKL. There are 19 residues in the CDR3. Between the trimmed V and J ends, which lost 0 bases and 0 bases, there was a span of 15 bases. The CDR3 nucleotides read TGCGCCAGCAGCCAAGATCCCGCGGATGATAGCTCTGGGGCCAACGTCCTGACTTTC. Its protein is CASSQDPADDSSGANVLTF.

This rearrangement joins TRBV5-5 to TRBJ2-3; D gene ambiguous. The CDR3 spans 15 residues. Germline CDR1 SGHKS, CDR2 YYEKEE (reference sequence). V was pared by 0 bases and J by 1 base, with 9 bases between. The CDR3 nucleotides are TGTGCCAGCAGCTTGGACCCGTTCCGCACAGATACGCAGTATTTT. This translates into CASSLDPFRTDTQYF.

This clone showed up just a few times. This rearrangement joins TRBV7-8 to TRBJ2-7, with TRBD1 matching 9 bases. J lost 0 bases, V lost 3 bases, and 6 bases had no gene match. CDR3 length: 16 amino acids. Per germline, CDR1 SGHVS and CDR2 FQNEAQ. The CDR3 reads CASSFPRDRVSYEQYF. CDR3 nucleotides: TGTGCCAGCAGCTTTCCCCGGGACAGGGTCTCCTACGAGCAGTACTTC.

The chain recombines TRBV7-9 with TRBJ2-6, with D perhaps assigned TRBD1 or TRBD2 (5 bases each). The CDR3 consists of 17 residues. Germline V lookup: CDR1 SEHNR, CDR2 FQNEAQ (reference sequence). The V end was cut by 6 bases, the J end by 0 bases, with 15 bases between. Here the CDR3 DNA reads TGTGCCAGCAGGGCCTCGGGACGCCCCTCTGGGGCCAACGTCCTGACTTTC. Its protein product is CASRASGRPSGANVLTF.

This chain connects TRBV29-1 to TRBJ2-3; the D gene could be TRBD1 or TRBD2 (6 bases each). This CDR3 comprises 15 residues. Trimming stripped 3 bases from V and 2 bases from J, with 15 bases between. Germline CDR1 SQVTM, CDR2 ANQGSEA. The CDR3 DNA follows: TGCAGCGTTGACGGGGATCGGGGGCCCACAGATACGCAGTATTTT. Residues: CSVDGDRGPTDTQYF.

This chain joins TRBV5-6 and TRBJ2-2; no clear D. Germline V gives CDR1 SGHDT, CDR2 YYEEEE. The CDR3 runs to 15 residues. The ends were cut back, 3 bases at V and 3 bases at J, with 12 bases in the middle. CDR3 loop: CASSSRRADTGELFF. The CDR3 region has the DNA TGTGCCAGCAGCTCAAGGCGAGCTGACACCGGGGAGCTGTTTTTT.

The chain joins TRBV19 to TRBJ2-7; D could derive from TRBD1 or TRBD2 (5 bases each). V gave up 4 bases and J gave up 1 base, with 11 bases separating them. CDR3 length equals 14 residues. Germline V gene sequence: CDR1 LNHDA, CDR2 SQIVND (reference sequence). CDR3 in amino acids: CASSTRDGSYEQYF. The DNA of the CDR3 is TGTGCCAGTAGTACCCGGGACGGATCCTACGAGCAGTACTTC. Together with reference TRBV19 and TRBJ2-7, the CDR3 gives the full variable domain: DGGITQSPKYLFRKEGQNVTLSCEQNLNHDAMYWYRQDPGQGLRLIYYSQIVNDFQKGDIAEGYSVSREKKESFPLTVTSAQKNPTAFYLCASSTRDGSYEQYFGPGTRLTVT.

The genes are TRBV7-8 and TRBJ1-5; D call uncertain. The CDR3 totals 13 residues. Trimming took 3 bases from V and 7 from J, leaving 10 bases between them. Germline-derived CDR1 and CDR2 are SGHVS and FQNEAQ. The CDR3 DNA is TGTGCCAGCAGCTTTGGCCCCGCCCAGCCCCAGCATTTT. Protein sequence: CASSFGPAQPQHF.

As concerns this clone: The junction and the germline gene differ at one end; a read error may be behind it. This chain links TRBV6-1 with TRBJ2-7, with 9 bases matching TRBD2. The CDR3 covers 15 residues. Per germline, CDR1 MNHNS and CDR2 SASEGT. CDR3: CASNERIAGVYEQYF. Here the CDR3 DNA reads TGTGCCAGCAATGAAAGAATAGCGGGAGTATACGAGCAGTACTTC.

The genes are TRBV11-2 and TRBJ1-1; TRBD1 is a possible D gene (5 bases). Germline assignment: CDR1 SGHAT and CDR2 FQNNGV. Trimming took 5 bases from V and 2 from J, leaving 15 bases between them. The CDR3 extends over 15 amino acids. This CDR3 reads CASSRRGTTNTEAFF. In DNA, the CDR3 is TGTGCCAGCAGCCGCAGAGGGACCACAAACACTGAAGCTTTCTTT.

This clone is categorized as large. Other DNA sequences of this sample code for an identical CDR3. CDR3 nucleotide sequence: TGTGCCAGCAGTTTAAACGGTGGCAGTCCAATCTATGGCTACACCTTC. This encodes CASSLNGGSPIYGYTF. J is TRBJ1-2 and V is TRBV27; no definite D call. This CDR3 region has 16 residues. Deletions cut 2 bases from V and 4 bases from J, with 17 bases between. The germline CDR1 and CDR2 sequences are MNHEY and SMNVEV (reference sequence).

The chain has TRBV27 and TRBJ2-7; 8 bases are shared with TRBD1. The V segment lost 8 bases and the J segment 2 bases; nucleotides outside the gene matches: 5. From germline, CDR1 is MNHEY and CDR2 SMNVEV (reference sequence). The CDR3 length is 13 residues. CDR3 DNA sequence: TGTGCCAGCGCCTTACAGGGGGCCTACGAGCAGTACTTC. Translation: CASALQGAYEQYF.

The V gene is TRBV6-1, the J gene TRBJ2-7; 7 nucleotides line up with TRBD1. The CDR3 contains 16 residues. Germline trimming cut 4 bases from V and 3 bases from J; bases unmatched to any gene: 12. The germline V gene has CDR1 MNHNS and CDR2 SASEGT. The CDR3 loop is CASSGSSGTEHYEQYF. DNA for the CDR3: TGTGCCAGCAGTGGATCCTCCGGGACAGAACACTACGAGCAGTACTTC.